This TCR beta chain was identified in a study of shared T cell receptors in the human thymus. Sequenced by immunoSEQ multiplex PCR; TCRdb stores in-frame clones only, minus some. This sample has about 660,000 clones; 88% occur once, and the top ten carry 0.01%. In germline, CDR1 is MNHEY, CDR2 SMNVEV (reference sequence). This CDR3 has 16 amino acids. J lost 1 base, V lost 4 bases, and 8 bases had no gene match. These same data were also listed under a study on human thymus T cells. From that report: Resections obtained during corrective heart surgery supplied the thymus tissue.

The chain couples TRBV27 to TRBJ1-2; 8 positions agree with TRBD1. Material for sequencing was thymocytes. This clonotype was obtained from a boy in the first two years of life with a congenital heart defect. The DNA for the CDR3 is TGTGCCAGCAGTTCCAGGACAGGGCAAATTAACTATGGCTACACCTTC. Amino acids: CASSSRTGQINYGYTF.